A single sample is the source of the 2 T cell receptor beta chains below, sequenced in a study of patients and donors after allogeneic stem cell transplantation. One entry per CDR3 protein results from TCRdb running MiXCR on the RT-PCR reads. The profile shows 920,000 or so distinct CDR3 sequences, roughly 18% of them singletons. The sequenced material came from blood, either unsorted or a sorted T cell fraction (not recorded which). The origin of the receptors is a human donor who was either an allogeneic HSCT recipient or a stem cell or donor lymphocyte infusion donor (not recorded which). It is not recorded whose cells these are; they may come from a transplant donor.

CDR3 nucleotide sequence: TGTGCCAGCAGTTTATCTCGCCAGGGGAGCGGCGAGCAGTACTTC. This translates into CASSLSRQGSGEQYF. The chain combines TRBV27 with TRBJ2-7, with a weak D call TRBD1 (6 bases). This CDR3 has 15 residues. Germline V lookup: CDR1 MNHEY, CDR2 SMNVEV (reference sequence). V lost 0 bases, J lost 6 bases, and 15 bases lay in between.

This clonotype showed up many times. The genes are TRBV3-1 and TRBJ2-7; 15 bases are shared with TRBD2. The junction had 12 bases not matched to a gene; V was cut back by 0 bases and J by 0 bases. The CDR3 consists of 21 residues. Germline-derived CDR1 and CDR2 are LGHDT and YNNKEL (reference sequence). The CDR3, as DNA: TGTGCCAGCAGCCAAGATTCGTGGGGACTAGCGGGGGGCCGGAGCTCCTACGAGCAGTACTTC. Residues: CASSQDSWGLAGGRSSYEQYF.